Listed below are T cell receptor beta chains from one sample, sequenced in a study of cytomegalovirus exposure and HLA in healthy donors. The data were produced by immunoSEQ multiplex PCR, yet TCRdb's version contains in-frame clones alone and is incomplete. This table holds tens of thousands of clones, 60% to 80% found once. Material: PBMCs. The receptors stem from a woman aged 40-49 years in good health and CMV-seropositive. The CDR3 runs from the conserved cysteine through the conserved F or W. Fields, in order: clone size, J gene, D gene, V gene, CDR3 protein, CDR3 DNA. The D gene is left open where the match is weak. Clone sizes are given selectively: once, few, many, or a class where the clone is expanded.

. | TRBJ2-3 | TRBD2 | TRBV9 | CASSVGTSGGATDTQYF | TGTGCCAGCAGCGTAGGGACTAGCGGGGGGGCCACAGATACGCAGTATTTT
few | TRBJ1-1 | . | TRBV29-1 | CSIWTVGVEAFF | TGCAGCATCTGGACAGTTGGGGTTGAAGCTTTCTTT
. | TRBJ2-1 | TRBD2 | TRBV10-1 | CASSETSGGYNEQFF | TGCGCCAGCAGTGAGACTAGCGGGGGGTACAATGAGCAGTTCTTC
. | TRBJ2-1 | . | TRBV2 | CASKQEGNEQFF | TGTGCCAGCAAGCAGGAGGGGAATGAGCAGTTCTTC
. | TRBJ1-2 | . | TRBV5-4 | CASSSGTTANYGYTF | TGTGCCAGCAGCTCCGGGACAACAGCTAACTATGGCTACACCTTC
. | TRBJ1-1 | TRBD1 | TRBV5-1 | CASSLGGRGLRFSKPEAFF | TGCGCCAGCAGCCTTGGCGGCAGGGGGCTTAGGTTTTCGAAGCCTGAAGCTTTCTTT
. | TRBJ2-3 | . | TRBV27 | CASSPQYADTQYF | TGTGCCAGCAGTCCTCAGTATGCAGATACGCAGTATTTT
. | TRBJ2-3 | . | TRBV9 | CASSVGIPQRKSTDTQYF | TGTGCCAGCAGCGTAGGTATCCCGCAGCGGAAGAGCACAGATACGCAGTATTTT
. | TRBJ1-3 | . | TRBV5-1 | CASSVKPPTDSGNTIYF | TGCGCCAGCAGCGTAAAACCACCGACAGACTCTGGAAACACCATATATTTT
. | TRBJ2-7 | . | TRBV19 | CASSEDVWPREKYF | TGTGCCAGTAGTGAGGACGTGTGGCCTCGGGAGAAGTACTTC
. | TRBJ2-7 | . | TRBV6-1 | CASKEALTRGEQYF | TGTGCCAGCAAGGAGGCACTCACACGAGGCGAGCAGTACTTC
. | TRBJ1-5 | . | TRBV7-8 | CASSLQGLGNQPQHF | TGTGCCAGCAGTCTACAGGGTTTGGGCAATCAGCCCCAGCATTTT
. | TRBJ2-7 | TRBD2 | TRBV29-1 | CSVPSGGRSYEQYF | TGCAGCGTCCCAAGCGGGGGGAGGTCCTACGAGCAGTACTTC
. | TRBJ2-7 | . | TRBV30 | CAWSVRGISRGSSSYEQYF | TGTGCCTGGAGTGTACGGGGGATCTCTCGTGGCAGTAGCTCCTACGAGCAGTACTTC
. | TRBJ2-1 | . | TRBV5-4 | CASSLGPLSYNEQFF | TGTGCCAGCAGCTTGGGGCCTCTCTCCTACAATGAGCAGTTCTTC
few | TRBJ2-2 | . | TRBV6-1 | CASDRGGTGELFF | TGTGCCAGTGACAGGGGAGGGACCGGGGAGCTGTTTTTT
. | TRBJ2-6 | TRBD1 | TRBV4-3 | CASSQVRTGSGANVLTF | TGCGCCAGCAGCCAAGTGAGGACAGGGTCTGGGGCCAACGTCCTGACTTTC
. | TRBJ1-1 | TRBD1 | TRBV27 | CASSLSAVVRGSTEAFF | TGTGCCAGCAGTTTATCGGCAGTGGTCAGGGGGAGCACTGAAGCTTTCTTT
once | TRBJ1-1 | TRBD1 | TRBV14 | CASTPSRTGVLQTGMNTEAFF | TGTGCCAGCACCCCAAGCCGGACAGGGGTACTACAGACGGGCATGAACACTGAAGCTTTCTTT
. | TRBJ2-2 | . | TRBV5-1 | CASSRGSNTGELFF | TGCGCCAGCAGTCGGGGGTCGAACACCGGGGAGCTGTTTTTT
. | TRBJ2-7 | TRBD2 | TRBV11-2 | CASSLERGVYYEQYF | TGTGCCAGCAGCTTAGAGCGGGGGGTTTACTACGAGCAGTACTTC
. | TRBJ2-1 | TRBD2 | TRBV15 | CATSRDTLAGGPSPTYNEQFF | TGTGCCACCAGCAGAGACACTTTAGCGGGGGGGCCGTCTCCTACATACAATGAGCAGTTCTTC
. | TRBJ1-4 | . | TRBV27 | CASSLSTAPNEKLFF | TGTGCCAGCAGTTTATCGACAGCGCCTAATGAAAAACTGTTTTTT
few | TRBJ2-7 | TRBD1 | TRBV18 | CASSPGDRAYEQYF | TGTGCCAGCTCACCCGGGGACAGGGCCTACGAGCAGTACTTC
once | TRBJ1-3 | TRBD1 | TRBV6-6 | CASSKLTGDFGNTIYF | TGTGCCAGCAGTAAACTGACAGGGGACTTTGGAAACACCATATATTTT
. | TRBJ1-4 | . | TRBV7-9 | CASSLGAGSGSNEKLFF | TGTGCCAGCAGCTTAGGAGCGGGGTCCGGGTCTAATGAAAAACTGTTTTTT
few | TRBJ2-1 | TRBD2 | TRBV2 | CASGGLAGVSAEQFF | TGTGCCAGCGGGGGACTAGCGGGGGTATCGGCAGAGCAGTTCTTC
. | TRBJ2-1 | TRBD2 | TRBV7-9 | CASSLTGGWDSYNEQFF | TGTGCCAGCAGCCTCACCGGGGGGTGGGACTCCTACAATGAGCAGTTCTTC
once | TRBJ2-3 | . | TRBV5-1 | CASSSEGFPTDTQYF | TGCGCCAGCAGCTCGGAGGGTTTTCCCACAGATACGCAGTATTTT
few | TRBJ2-1 | . | TRBV27 | CASSLQGLDEQFF | TGTGCCAGCAGTTTACAGGGGTTGGATGAGCAGTTCTTC
. | TRBJ1-4 | . | TRBV2 | CASRLGGQGTEKLFF | TGTGCCAGCAGGCTTGGGGGCCAGGGGACTGAAAAACTGTTTTTT
. | TRBJ2-7 | . | TRBV11-2 | CASSFGREQYF | TGTGCCAGCAGCTTCGGTAGAGAGCAGTACTTC
. | TRBJ2-1 | TRBD2 | TRBV5-1 | CASDSGGGYNEQFF | TGCGCCAGCGATTCGGGGGGGGGCTACAATGAGCAGTTCTTC
. | TRBJ1-6 | . | TRBV11-2 | CASSWLTAYNSPLHF | TGTGCCAGCAGCTGGTTGACAGCTTATAATTCACCCCTCCACTTT
. | TRBJ2-7 | . | TRBV27 | CASSLMDSSSYEQYF | TGTGCCAGCAGTTTAATGGACAGCAGCTCCTACGAGCAGTACTTC
. | TRBJ2-2 | TRBD1 | TRBV27 | CASSLSGTGGYGTGELFF | TGTGCCAGCAGTTTATCAGGGACAGGTGGCTACGGAACCGGGGAGCTGTTTTTT
. | TRBJ2-1 | . | TRBV5-6 | CASSWQGSYNEQFF | TGTGCCAGCAGCTGGCAGGGGTCCTACAATGAGCAGTTCTTC
. | TRBJ2-7 | . | TRBV6-6 | CASSVEPGISYEQYF | TGTGCCAGCAGTGTTGAGCCGGGGATCTCCTACGAGCAGTACTTC
. | TRBJ2-5 | TRBD2 | TRBV9 | CASSVSGGRETQYF | TGTGCCAGCAGCGTGTCGGGGGGTAGGGAGACCCAGTACTTC
. | TRBJ1-5 | . | TRBV7-2 | CASSEEIGGNQPQHF | TGTGCCAGCAGCGAAGAGATCGGGGGCAATCAGCCCCAGCATTTT
few | TRBJ2-7 | . | TRBV11-2 | CASSWAGSSYEQYF | TGTGCCAGCAGCTGGGCAGGAAGCTCCTACGAGCAGTACTTC
. | TRBJ1-5 | . | TRBV12-5 | CASGIGQNSNQPQHF | TGTGCTAGTGGGATCGGACAGAATAGCAATCAGCCCCAGCATTTT
. | TRBJ1-1 | . | TRBV6-1 | CASRDRLNTEAFF | TGTGCCAGCAGGGACAGACTGAACACTGAAGCTTTCTTT
. | TRBJ1-1 | . | TRBV18 | CASSPAGKSSEAFF | TGTGCCAGCTCACCAGCAGGGAAGTCGTCTGAAGCTTTCTTT
. | TRBJ1-2 | . | TRBV21-1 | CASSKVGAAILGYGYTF | TGTGCCAGCAGCAAAGTAGGGGCAGCCATTTTGGGATATGGCTACACCTTC
few | TRBJ1-6 | . | TRBV4-2 | CASSQRQTLHF | TGTGCCAGCAGCCAACGACAGACCCTCCACTTT
. | TRBJ1-2 | TRBD1 | TRBV9 | CASSEGQGESYGYTF | TGTGCCAGCAGCGAAGGACAGGGGGAGAGCTATGGCTACACCTTC
few | TRBJ2-3 | TRBD1 | TRBV29-1 | CSARNPGQGFDSGEITDTQYF | TGCAGCGCCCGAAACCCGGGACAGGGGTTTGATAGCGGGGAAATCACAGATACGCAGTATTTT
. | TRBJ2-3 | . | TRBV2 | CASKTDSSTDTQYF | TGTGCCAGCAAAACCGACAGTAGCACAGATACGCAGTATTTT
. | TRBJ1-1 | . | TRBV6-1 | CASSESGGRVVTEAFF | TGTGCCAGCAGTGAATCCGGGGGTCGGGTGGTCACTGAAGCTTTCTTT
few | TRBJ2-7 | . | TRBV18 | CASCPSTGYYEQYF | TGTGCCAGCTGCCCCTCGACAGGATACTACGAGCAGTACTTC
. | TRBJ2-2 | . | TRBV4-1 | CASSQDLWTSRGELFF | TGCGCCAGCAGCCAAGATCTCTGGACTTCGCGCGGGGAGCTGTTTTTT